This T cell receptor beta chain originates from a study of T-cell memory formation after mild COVID-19. Study-wide results and caveats: A second wave of clones peaked on day 37, and their SARS-CoV-2 specificity went unconfirmed. CD4+ contracting clones were found mainly in CM and EM, and CD8+ ones in EMRA.

Trimming cost V 5 bases and J 5 bases; bases outside gene matches: 6. The CDR3 consists of 14 residues. Germline V gene sequence: CDR1 SNHLY, CDR2 FYNNEI. TCRdb redid the calling of the 5' RACE reads with MiXCR, one entry per CDR3 protein. The sample yields around 99,000 distinct CDR3 sequences, about an eighth seen once. About this clonotype: The antigen is unknown.

This TCR was recovered from a man in his late teens or twenties who had mild COVID-19 (a few samples of this study predate the infection). Cell type and time point are not known. Sequenced sample: PBMCs or a T cell subset sorted from them (not recorded which). The chain links TRBV2 to TRBJ2-1; TRBD1 aligns across 7 bases. As DNA, the CDR3 is TGTGCCAGCAGTTCCGCCGGACAGGACAATGAGCAGTTCTTC. Encoded protein: CASSSAGQDNEQFF.